This record looks at one TCR beta chain sequence and its context. The antigen is undetermined. This specimen comes from a study of regulatory T cells in long-lasting Graves disease. Time point specified: newly diagnosed GD, antithyroid drugs for less than 3 months. The TCR library was made from RNA extracted from PBMCs. The CDR3 has 14 residues. CDR1 WSHSY and CDR2 SAAADI come from the germline V gene. V lost 0 bases to trimming and J lost 7 bases, with 10 bases between them. Overall study results and limits: Analysis covered peripheral blood alone, not thyroid tissue.

Building of the TCR beta libraries involved iRepertoire HTBI primers and Arm-PCR of CDR3 regions. TCRdb itself ran the multiplex PCR reads through MiXCR, one entry per CDR3 protein. The sample carries approximately 390,000 distinct CDR3 sequences, 15% to 20% recorded once. This sample was also put to use in a study of T cells in Graves' hyperthyroidism and ophthalmopathy.

This chain uses TRBV10-2 with TRBJ1-5, with D unresolved. The material sequenced was peripheral blood mononuclear cells (PBMCs), taken at new diagnosis, from a patient treated with antithyroid drugs. The receptor was derived from a woman between 18 and 29 years old with Graves disease. The CDR3 loop reads CASSESGSDQPQHF. The CDR3 DNA sequence: TGCGCCAGCAGTGAGTCGGGCTCCGACCAGCCCCAGCATTTT.